This T cell receptor (beta chain) was sequenced during a study of identical twins. Germline CDR1 LGHNA, CDR2 YNFKEQ. CDR3 length: 18 residues. Losses at the gene ends were 4 bases for V and 0 bases for J; bases not matched to a gene: 9. The authors used template switching to add a universal primer site and gave cDNA unique molecular identifiers. TCRdb ran MiXCR on the 5' RACE reads and lists one entry per CDR3 protein. The top ten hold roughly an eighth of the sample, which has a few hundred thousand distinct CDR3 sequences, less than 20% seen once. This clonotype came up a few times. This clonotype originated in a middle-aged man in good health. Sequencing was carried out using naive T cells sorted from blood. The chain combines TRBV4-2 with TRBJ2-3; TRBD2 matches 11 bases. The chain's CDR3 is CASSPGSGGGTSTDTQYF. The CDR3 coding sequence is TGTGCCAGCAGCCCTGGTAGCGGGGGGGGGACTAGCACAGATACGCAGTATTTT.